What follows is one T cell receptor beta chain and its context. Per germline, CDR1 LNHDA and CDR2 SQIVND (reference sequence). Germline trimming cut 8 bases from V and 8 bases from J; bases unmatched to any gene: 17. CDR3 length equals 15 residues. These data are taken from a study of blood T cell repertoires in COVID-19. As for the study in general: The cDNA or gDNA used as material had been derived from T cells, B-cell-depleted T cells, or PBMCs.

Generated by immunoSEQ multiplex PCR, the TCRdb table keeps only in-frame clones and is missing some. The sample shows about 260,000 clones, approximately 89% of them seen only once. This sequence originates from a woman aged 35 to 49 with acute COVID-19. Sequencing was performed on PBMCs or T cells enriched from blood (not recorded which). V usage is TRBV19 and J usage is TRBJ1-1, with 7 positions matching TRBD1. The DNA for the CDR3 is TGTGCCAGTGCCCCCGGGACAGTCTCTCAGAGGGAAGCTTTCTTT. Amino acid sequence: CASAPGTVSQREAFF.